One and the same sample provided the 29 T cell receptor beta chains below, sequenced in a study of spatial heterogeneity in lung cancer. Study-level findings and limits: Counts of expanded alpha and beta TCRs within tumors tracked the tumor nonsynonymous mutation count.

These receptors lack a known antigen. Time point meaning: sample taken at primary tumor resection. One entry per CDR3 protein, called by TCRdb with MiXCR from the 5' RACE reads. The sample lists 8,500 to 13,000 distinct CDR3 sequences; over 9.5% were seen once. Here the sequenced sample was lung tumor tissue, taken at surgery. The receptors were gathered from a male donor with early-stage non-small cell lung cancer.

In its sample, this clonotype is medium-sized (0.01 to 0.1%). The chain employs TRBV11-2 and TRBJ2-7; D is ambiguous. CDR1 and CDR2 (germline): SGHAT, FQNNGV. There are 13 residues in the CDR3. Between the trimmed V and J ends, which lost 1 base and 2 bases, there was a span of 6 bases. The CDR3 is CASSLGLAYEQYF. DNA for the CDR3: TGTGCCAGCAGCTTAGGATTAGCCTACGAGCAGTACTTC.

This clonotype was counted a few times. The chain couples TRBV29-1 to TRBJ2-1, with D possibly being TRBD1 or TRBD2 (5 bases each). The germline CDR1 and CDR2 sequences are SQVTM and ANQGSEA. The V and J ends lost 7 bases and 2 bases respectively, with 15 bases between them. This CDR3 has 14 amino acids. CDR3 DNA: TGCAGCGGGGGGACCATGACCACCTACAATGAGCAGTTCTTC. This sequence encodes CSGGTMTTYNEQFF.

This clonotype has only a few counts. The chain joins TRBV20-1 to TRBJ1-1; possibly TRBD1 for D (5 bases). The germline V gene encodes CDR1 DFQATT and CDR2 SNEGSKA (reference sequence). Deletions cut 5 bases from V and 1 base from J, with 11 bases between. There are 13 residues in the CDR3. DNA for the CDR3: TGCAGTGCTCGCCGGGACCGGAACACTGAAGCTTTCTTT. Protein sequence: CSARRDRNTEAFF.

This rearrangement joins TRBV4-2 to TRBJ2-7; 7 bases match TRBD2. The CDR3 has 15 residues. Per germline, CDR1 LGHNA and CDR2 YNFKEQ. With 0 bases clipped from V and 3 bases from J, the junction kept 5 bases outside the gene matches. The CDR3 sequence: CASSQDWGGFYEQYF. In nucleotides, the CDR3 is TGTGCCAGCAGCCAAGACTGGGGGGGATTCTACGAGCAGTACTTC.

The table lists this clonotype with a few counts. The genes are TRBV7-9 and TRBJ1-3; the D is unclear. The CDR3 sequence is 11 residues long. V was shortened by 4 bases and J by 11 bases, with 9 bases between the two germline ends. Germline CDR1 reads SEHNR; CDR2 reads FQNEAQ (reference sequence). The CDR3 region is CASSSPIAIYF. Here the CDR3 DNA reads TGTGCCAGCAGCTCCCCAATAGCCATATATTTT.

The chain employs TRBV5-4 and TRBJ2-5; TRBD2 matches at 10 bases. The germline CDR1 and CDR2 sequences are SGHNT and YYREEE (reference sequence). CDR3 length: 14 residues. Germline trimming cut 3 bases from V and 3 bases from J; bases unmatched to any gene: 2. The CDR3 nucleotides read TGTGCCAGCAGCTCTCTAGCGGGGGAAGAGACCCAGTACTTC. It encodes CASSSLAGEETQYF.

This clonotype was observed at least ten times. The rearrangement links TRBV28 to TRBJ2-3, with D possibly called TRBD1 or TRBD2 (6 bases each). The germline gives CDR1 MDHEN, CDR2 SYDVKM. This CDR3 contains 16 residues. Trimming took off 6 bases at V and 5 bases at J, with 21 bases between the two ends. The CDR3 DNA reads TGTGCCAGCAGCCTGGGGGGACAAGGGAGGCAAGATACGCAGTATTTT. Encoded protein: CASSLGGQGRQDTQYF.

The chain recombines TRBV19 with TRBJ2-2; D ambiguous. This CDR3 comprises 16 residues. In germline, CDR1 is LNHDA, CDR2 SQIVND (reference sequence). The germline V and J ends were trimmed by 2 bases and 2 bases, with 12 bases remaining between them. CDR3 sequence: CASSILWARNTGELFF. The CDR3 DNA reads TGTGCCAGTAGTATATTATGGGCTAGAAACACCGGGGAGCTGTTTTTT.

The chain recombines TRBV6-1 with TRBJ1-3, with D maybe TRBD1 (5 bases). The CDR3 has 15 amino acids. The germline V gene has CDR1 MNHNS and CDR2 SASEGT. The germline V and J ends were trimmed by 8 bases and 0 bases, with 14 bases remaining between them. The chain's CDR3 is CASDIGGPSGNTIYF. In DNA form, the CDR3 reads TGTGCCAGCGATATTGGGGGACCCTCTGGAAACACCATATATTTT.

The table lists this clonotype with a few counts. CDR3 region: CASSQAWRGAAYEQYF. CDR3 coding DNA: TGTGCCAGCAGCCAAGCTTGGCGGGGGGCCGCCTACGAGCAGTACTTC. The J gene is TRBJ2-7, the V gene TRBV4-2, with 8 nucleotides matching TRBD2. The CDR3 has 16 residues. V was pared by 1 base and J by 2 bases, with 7 bases of the junction left unmatched. Germline CDR1 LGHNA, CDR2 YNFKEQ.

This clonotype occurred many times. This sequence joins TRBV6-1 and TRBJ2-2; 7 bases are shared with TRBD2. The CDR3 is 14 residues long. In germline, CDR1 is MNHNS, CDR2 SASEGT. The ends lost 3 bases at V and 6 bases at J; junction bases unmatched: 4. The CDR3 reads CASSEGGVAGELFF. The CDR3 bases are TGTGCCAGCAGTGAGGGAGGGGTAGCCGGGGAGCTGTTTTTT.

This clonotype has just a few counts. The gene calls are TRBV12-3 or TRBV12-4 and TRBJ2-2, with D tentatively TRBD2 (6 bases). CDR3 size: 12 residues. CDR3 sequence: CAIWGDTGELFF. As DNA, the CDR3 is TGTGCTATCTGGGGGGACACCGGGGAGCTGTTTTTT.

This clonotype was seen just once. The gene calls are TRBV7-2 and TRBJ2-1, with D possibly being TRBD2 (7 bases). The germline CDR1 and CDR2 sequences are SGHTA and FQGNSA. The CDR3 sequence is 14 residues long. Deletions cut 2 bases from V and 6 bases from J, with 11 bases between. The CDR3 is CASSLRAGANEQFF. DNA of the CDR3: TGTGCCAGCAGCTTACGGGCGGGGGCCAATGAGCAGTTCTTC.

This clonotype showed up just a few times. V gene TRBV6-5 combines with J gene TRBJ1-1; D gene unclear. With 6 bases removed from V and 4 bases from J, the gap between germline ends came to 12 bases. Germline CDR1 reads MNHEY; CDR2 reads SVGAGI. The CDR3 length is 13 residues. CDR3 residues: CASRLQRGTEAFF. The DNA for the CDR3 is TGTGCCAGCAGACTCCAGCGTGGCACTGAAGCTTTCTTT.

This clonotype was seen at least ten times. The V call is TRBV7-8, the J call TRBJ2-2; 11 positions agree with TRBD2. With V trimmed by 6 bases and J by 4 bases, 4 bases remained unmatched. Germline-derived CDR1 and CDR2 are SGHVS and FQNEAQ. The CDR3 length is 15 residues. The CDR3 protein is CASRTLAGGTGELFF. CDR3 DNA: TGTGCCAGCAGAACCCTAGCGGGGGGCACCGGGGAGCTGTTTTTT.

The CDR3: CASSLSQAGELSSYNEQFF. The CDR3 DNA reads TGCGCCAGCAGCTTGAGTCAGGCTGGAGAATTAAGCTCCTACAATGAGCAGTTCTTC. The rearrangement joins TRBV5-1 to TRBJ2-1, with unresolved D. The CDR3 is made up of 19 amino acids. Deletions cut 1 base from V and 0 bases from J, with 20 bases between. Per germline, CDR1 SGHRS and CDR2 YFSETQ. The variable domain in full, completed from reference TRBV5-1 and TRBJ2-1, reads KAGVTQTPRYLIKTRGQQVTLSCSPISGHRSVSWYQQTPGQGLQFLFEYFSETQRNKGNFPGRFSGRQFSNSRSEMNVSTLELGDSALYLCASSLSQAGELSSYNEQFFGPGTRLTVL.

In its sample, this clonotype was seen many times. The genes are TRBV20-1 and TRBJ1-1; D gene unclear. V was cut by 4 bases and J by 7 bases, with 16 bases left in between. The CDR3 consists of 13 residues. The V gene's germline CDR1 is DFQATT and CDR2 SNEGSKA (reference sequence). In DNA, the CDR3 is TGCAGTGCTAAGACCCTAAGCGGGGATGAAGCTTTCTTT. Translation gives CSAKTLSGDEAFF.

By share, this clonotype counts as medium-sized. The V gene is TRBV6-2 or TRBV6-3, the J gene TRBJ2-4; TRBD2 might be the D (5 bases). The V and J ends lost 6 bases and 1 base respectively, with 13 bases between them. CDR3 size: 15 residues. Germline V CDR1 and CDR2: MNHEY, SVGEGT. In DNA, the CDR3 is TGTGCCAGCAGCGTCCATGGGGAGGCCAAAAACATTCAGTACTTC. Translation: CASSVHGEAKNIQYF.

The CDR3 region has the DNA TGCGCCAGCAGCCAAGATCCCTCGACAGGGTTCGGTGAGACCCAGTACTTC. Translated, it gives CASSQDPSTGFGETQYF. The rearrangement joins TRBV4-3 to TRBJ2-5, with TRBD1 matching over 7 bases. The CDR3 has 17 amino acids. Germline assignment: CDR1 LGHNA and CDR2 YSLEER. After removal of 0 bases from V and 5 bases from J, the junction contained 12 bases not matched to a gene.

This clonotype was recorded a few times. The chain joins TRBV29-1 to TRBJ2-6; D may be TRBD2 (5 bases). The V and J ends lost 7 bases and 2 bases respectively, with 6 bases between them. The CDR3 contains 12 residues. The germline V gene encodes CDR1 SQVTM and CDR2 ANQGSEA. The CDR3 DNA reads TGCAGCGCCGGGACTGGGGCCAACGTCCTGACTTTC. Translating it yields CSAGTGANVLTF.

The table lists this clonotype with a few counts. The chain couples TRBV6-2 or TRBV6-3 to TRBJ2-7; TRBD2 might be the D (5 bases). The CDR3 runs to 14 residues. Germline lookup yields CDR1 MNHEY and CDR2 SVGEGT. Trimming removed 5 bases from V and 2 bases from J, with 13 bases in between. The CDR3 reads CASSRIRETYEQYF. CDR3 sequence (DNA): TGTGCCAGCAGTCGAATCCGGGAAACCTACGAGCAGTACTTC.

This chain connects TRBV2 to TRBJ2-3, with a possible D match to TRBD1 (5 bases). The CDR3 runs to 15 residues. Germline CDR1 and CDR2: SNHLY and FYNNEI. Trimming shortened V by 1 base and J by 2 bases, and 10 bases separated the two germline ends. CDR3: CASSEGTYPTDTQYF. The CDR3 DNA reads TGTGCCAGCAGTGAAGGGACATACCCCACAGATACGCAGTATTTT.

This clonotype turned up a few times. The chain carries TRBV5-6 and TRBJ2-5, with TRBD1 matching over 9 bases. The CDR3 is 14 amino acids. Per the germline V gene, CDR1 is SGHDT and CDR2 is YYEEEE. V shed 4 bases, J shed 5 bases, and the junction held 6 bases outside the gene matches. DNA of the CDR3: TGTGCCAGCAGCCGCGACAGGGGGTTTGAGACCCAGTACTTC. Its protein product is CASSRDRGFETQYF.

This clonotype has ten or more counts. The chain is built from TRBV18 and TRBJ2-5; D unresolved. V was clipped by 6 bases and J by 1 base, with 12 bases between them. This CDR3 has 14 amino acids. The germline V gene encodes CDR1 KGHSH and CDR2 LQKENI. Here the CDR3 reads CASSLGRIQETQYF. The DNA of the CDR3 is TGTGCCAGCTCCCTGGGCAGGATCCAAGAGACCCAGTACTTC. The full variable domain, completed using reference TRBV18 and TRBJ2-5, is NAGVMQNPRHLVRRRGQEARLRCSPMKGHSHVYWYRQLPEEGLKFMVYLQKENIIDESGMPKERFSAEFPKEGPSILRIQQVVRGDSAAYFCASSLGRIQETQYFGPGTRLLVL.

The rearrangement uses TRBV27 and TRBJ2-5; no reliable D call. Germline V gene data show CDR1 as MNHEY and CDR2 as SMNVEV (reference sequence). V lost 8 bases to trimming and J lost 2 bases, with 18 bases between them. The CDR3 runs to 15 residues. CDR3 amino acids: CASAPLEQFQETQYF. DNA for the CDR3: TGTGCCAGCGCCCCCCTGGAACAGTTTCAAGAGACCCAGTACTTC.

This clonotype has just a few counts. This chain joins TRBV3-1 and TRBJ2-5, with TRBD2 identical over 7 bases. The CDR3 has 14 residues. CDR1 is LGHDT and CDR2 is YNNKEL in the germline V gene (reference sequence). V was clipped by 1 base and J by 7 bases; unmatched bases: 6. CDR3 DNA: TGTGCCAGCAGCCAAGTCCGGGGGGAGGCGACCCAGTACTTC. It codes for CASSQVRGEATQYF.

This clonotype was observed at least ten times. The V and J genes are TRBV6-2 or TRBV6-3 and TRBJ1-5; a weak D match, TRBD1 (6 bases). Trimming removed 5 bases at V and 4 bases at J, with 15 bases between. The CDR3 totals 15 residues. Germline V CDR1 and CDR2: MNHEY, SVGEGT. CDR3 region: CASSPATGWNQPQHF. The CDR3 DNA sequence: TGTGCCAGCAGTCCGGCAACAGGGTGGAATCAGCCCCAGCATTTT.

This clonotype was detected ten times or more. V gene TRBV12-3 or TRBV12-4 combines with J gene TRBJ2-2; D remains unclear. V was shortened by 1 base and J by 7 bases, with 10 bases between the two germline ends. CDR3 size: 14 residues. This chain's CDR3 is CASSLDRMYGELFF. The CDR3 coding sequence is TGTGCCAGCAGTTTAGACAGAATGTACGGGGAGCTGTTTTTT.

The rearrangement links TRBV6-2 or TRBV6-3 to TRBJ2-1; TRBD1 aligns across 9 bases. The CDR3 sequence is 16 residues long. V lost 2 bases to trimming and J lost 3 bases; unmatched junction nucleotides: 5. In germline, CDR1 is MNHEY, CDR2 SVGEGT. CDR3 bases: TGTGCCAGCAGTTACGGTCGGACAGGGGTCTACAATGAGCAGTTCTTC. Protein sequence: CASSYGRTGVYNEQFF.